The clone carrying this T cell receptor beta chain was seen just once. This entry comes from a study of shared clonotypes between healthy human individuals. Investigators spread the genomic DNA of each subset evenly over several immunoSEQ plates. Sequencing on ten immunoSEQ deep assay plates was performed for unsorted PBMC DNA. As originally analysed: In the immunoSEQ data, sequences were junction-only and lacked quality scores, so filtering differed. Sequencing used immunoSEQ multiplex PCR; TCRdb keeps in-frame clones, though not all of them. D and trimming were read from the DNA, whereas the V and J calls and clone size are those reported in that table. The sample lists around 480,000 clones; 60% to 80% were seen once. V gave up 6 bases and J gave up 4 bases; unmatched junction bases: 7. Germline loops: CDR1 SGHDT, CDR2 YYEEEE. The CDR3 contains 14 residues.

The TCR comes from a woman aged 40 to 55 in good health. Some clones in this sample may be carry-over from other donors' samples. The chain links TRBV5-6 to TRBJ1-2; 9 nucleotides align to TRBD1. Sequenced sample: PBMCs. CDR3 sequence reads: CASNRQGEIYGYTF. The CDR3 region has the DNA TGTGCCAGCAACCGACAGGGGGAGATCTATGGCTACACCTTC.